Included here is one T cell receptor beta chain sequence, with context. One end of the junction fails to match germline, which may point to a read error. The sample contains more than one DNA sequence encoding this CDR3. This sample was taken from a study of cytomegalovirus exposure and HLA in healthy donors. The CDR3 extends over 15 amino acids. Germline V gene lookup returns CDR1 MNHEY and CDR2 SMNVEV (reference sequence). Primers for the PCR totalled 60 Vbeta and 13 Jbeta. Libraries were prepared by immunoSEQ multiplex PCR; TCRdb keeps only in-frame clonotypes and omits some of them. Of some 200,000 clones listed, 70% to 80% are singletons.

The sequence derives from a woman aged 55 to 70 in good health and CMV-seropositive. The chain uses TRBV27 and TRBJ2-2; D call uncertain. The material sequenced was PBMCs. Written as DNA, the CDR3 is TGTGCCAGTAGTTTAAGGAGATTTAACACCGGGGAGCTGTTTTTT. It codes for CASSLRRFNTGELFF.